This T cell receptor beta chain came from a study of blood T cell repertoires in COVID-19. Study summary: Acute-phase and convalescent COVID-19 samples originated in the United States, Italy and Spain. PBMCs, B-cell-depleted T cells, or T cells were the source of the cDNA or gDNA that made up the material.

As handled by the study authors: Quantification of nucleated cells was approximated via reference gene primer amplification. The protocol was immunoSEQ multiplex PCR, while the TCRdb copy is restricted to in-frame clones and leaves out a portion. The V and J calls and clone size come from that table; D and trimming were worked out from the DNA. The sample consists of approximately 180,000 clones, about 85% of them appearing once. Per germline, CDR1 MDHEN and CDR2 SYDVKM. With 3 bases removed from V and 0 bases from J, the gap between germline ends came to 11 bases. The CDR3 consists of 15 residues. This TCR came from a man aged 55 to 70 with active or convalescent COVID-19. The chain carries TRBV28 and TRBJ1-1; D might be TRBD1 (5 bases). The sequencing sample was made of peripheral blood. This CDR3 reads CASSLAGRVNTEAFF. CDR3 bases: TGTGCCAGCAGTTTGGCCGGCAGGGTGAACACTGAAGCTTTCTTT.